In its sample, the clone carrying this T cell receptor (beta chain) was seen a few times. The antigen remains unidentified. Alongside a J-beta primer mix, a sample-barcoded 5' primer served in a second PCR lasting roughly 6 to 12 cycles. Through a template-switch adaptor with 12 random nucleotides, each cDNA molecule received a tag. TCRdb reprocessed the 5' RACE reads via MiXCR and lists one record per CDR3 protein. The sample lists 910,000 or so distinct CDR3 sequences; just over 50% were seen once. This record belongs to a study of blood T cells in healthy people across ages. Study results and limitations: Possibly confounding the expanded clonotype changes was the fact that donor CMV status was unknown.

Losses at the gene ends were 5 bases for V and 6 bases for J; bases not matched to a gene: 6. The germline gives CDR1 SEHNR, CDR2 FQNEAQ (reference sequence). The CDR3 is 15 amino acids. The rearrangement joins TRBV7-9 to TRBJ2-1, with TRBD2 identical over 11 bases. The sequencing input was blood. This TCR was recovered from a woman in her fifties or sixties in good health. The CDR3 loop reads CASSIPGLAVNEQFF. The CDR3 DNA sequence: TGTGCCAGCAGCATACCGGGACTAGCGGTCAATGAGCAGTTCTTC.